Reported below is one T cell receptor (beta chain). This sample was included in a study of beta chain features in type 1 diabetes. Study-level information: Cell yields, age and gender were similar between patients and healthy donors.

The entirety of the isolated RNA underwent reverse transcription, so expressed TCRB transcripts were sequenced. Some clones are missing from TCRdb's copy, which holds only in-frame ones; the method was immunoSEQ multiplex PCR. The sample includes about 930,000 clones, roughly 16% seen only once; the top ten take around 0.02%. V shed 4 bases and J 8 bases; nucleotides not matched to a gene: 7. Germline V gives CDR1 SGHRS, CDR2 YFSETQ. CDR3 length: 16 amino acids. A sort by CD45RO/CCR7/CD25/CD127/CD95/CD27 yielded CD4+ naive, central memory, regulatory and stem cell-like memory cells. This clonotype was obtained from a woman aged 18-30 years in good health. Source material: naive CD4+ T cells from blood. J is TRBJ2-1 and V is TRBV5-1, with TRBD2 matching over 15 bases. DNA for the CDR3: TGCGCCAGCAGCCCAGGACTAGCGGGAGGGCTGGATGAGCAGTTCTTC. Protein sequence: CASSPGLAGGLDEQFF.